Below, 5 T cell receptor beta chains from the same sample are listed, as sequenced in a study of blood T cells in healthy people across ages. Together with a sample-barcoded 5' primer, a J-beta primer mix was included in a second PCR lasting roughly 7 to 11 cycles. TCRdb re-called the 5' RACE reads through MiXCR, storing one row per CDR3 protein. In the table there are hundreds of thousands of distinct CDR3 sequences, about 30% of which are singletons. The sequencing sample was made of blood. These receptors were taken from a woman aged 80 or over in good health.

This clonotype was counted at least ten times. CDR3 DNA sequence: TGTGCCAGCAGCAGGGCCGGGACTAGCGGGGTCTACGAGCAGTACTTC. Translation: CASSRAGTSGVYEQYF. The chain uses TRBV5-5 and TRBJ2-7; 13 positions match TRBD2. V shed 4 bases, J shed 3 bases, and the junction held 7 bases outside the gene matches. Germline V gene lookup returns CDR1 SGHKS and CDR2 YYEKEE (reference sequence). This CDR3 region has 16 residues.

This sequence joins TRBV5-1 and TRBJ2-7; TRBD1 matches 7 bases. With V trimmed by 4 bases and J by 2 bases, 9 bases remained unmatched. Germline values: CDR1 SGHRS, CDR2 YFSETQ. This CDR3 is 15 amino acids long. The CDR3 region has the DNA TGCGCCAGCAGCCGATCACAGGGGCATACCTACGAGCAGTACTTC. Protein sequence: CASSRSQGHTYEQYF.

DNA for the CDR3: TGTGCCACCAGCGGGACTAGCTCCTACAATGAGCAGTTCTTC. Translating gives CATSGTSSYNEQFF. This chain connects TRBV15 to TRBJ2-1, with 8 bases aligning to TRBD2. This CDR3 region has 14 residues. V shed 5 bases and J 0 bases; nucleotides not matched to a gene: 0. Germline lookup yields CDR1 LNHNV and CDR2 YYDKDF (reference sequence).

This clonotype turned up a few times. A much larger clone differs from this one at a single base, so this may be a read error. J is TRBJ2-5 and V is TRBV29-1; 11 positions match TRBD2. The CDR3 is 15 residues long. V lost 6 bases, J lost 11 bases, and 17 bases stayed unmatched. Germline V gene data show CDR1 as SQVTM and CDR2 as ANQGSEA. The CDR3 DNA reads TGCAGCGTCGATCCTAGCGGGGGGTGGAACAATGAGCAGTACTTC. Protein product: CSVDPSGGWNNEQYF.

V usage is TRBV7-2 and J usage is TRBJ1-2; TRBD1 might be the D (5 bases). Germline CDR1 reads SGHTA; CDR2 reads FQGNSA. V lost 1 base and J lost 6, with 21 bases in between. CDR3 length: 17 amino acids. CDR3 DNA sequence: TGTGCCAGCAGCTTAGGGGGACGGGGGTCTCGTTTCAATGGCTACACCTTC. It codes for CASSLGGRGSRFNGYTF. Using reference TRBV7-2 and TRBJ1-2 for the parts outside the CDR3, the full variable domain is GAGVSQSPSNKVTEKGKDVELRCDPISGHTALYWYRQSLGQGLEFLIYFQGNSAPDKSGLPSDRFSAERTGGSVSTLTIQRTQQEDSAVYLCASSLGGRGSRFNGYTFGSGTRLTVV.